Each of the 12 T cell receptor beta chains below was sequenced from the same sample in a study of regulatory T cells in long-lasting Graves disease. According to the study, TCR beta libraries were built with iRepertoire HTBI primers and CDR3-region Arm-PCR. TCRdb reanalysed the multiplex PCR reads using MiXCR and keeps one entry per CDR3 protein. The sample includes around 340,000 distinct CDR3 sequences, 20% seen only once; the top ten take 29%. Documented time point: persistent/refractory GD, antithyroid drugs over 5 years with positive TRAb. PBMC-extracted RNA yielded the TCR library. The sample consisted of peripheral blood mononuclear cells (PBMCs), taken when the disease was refractory, from a patient treated with antithyroid drugs. These TCRs come from a female donor with Graves disease.

This clonotype was found a few times. J is TRBJ1-5 and V is TRBV19, with 9 bases that match TRBD1. V was pared by 5 bases and J by 1 base, with 18 bases of the junction left unmatched. This CDR3 contains 20 residues. Germline V CDR1 and CDR2: LNHDA, SQIVND (reference sequence). CDR3 DNA sequence: TGTGCCAGTAGTCTTATCCCCGGGACAGGGTTATGGGTGAGCAATCAGCCCCAGCATTTT. Translating it yields CASSLIPGTGLWVSNQPQHF.

Only a few counts were recorded for this clonotype. The rearrangement joins TRBV6-5 to TRBJ2-7; 7 bases fit TRBD1. Germline lookup yields CDR1 MNHEY and CDR2 SVGAGI. This CDR3 is 14 amino acids long. V gave up 4 bases and J gave up 2 bases; unmatched junction bases: 5. CDR3 nucleotide sequence: TGTGCCAGCAGTTTAGTTCAGGGGGCCTACGAGCAGTACTTC. This encodes CASSLVQGAYEQYF.

The chain combines TRBV24-1 with TRBJ2-7; D uncertain. Germline V gene sequence: CDR1 KGHDR, CDR2 SFDVKD. CDR3 size: 15 residues. Trimming shortened V by 2 bases and J by 2 bases, and 12 bases separated the two germline ends. As DNA, the CDR3 is TGTGCCACCAGTGATTCAGGCAGGCCGACCTACGAGCAGTACTTC. Amino acid sequence: CATSDSGRPTYEQYF.

This chain joins TRBV7-2 and TRBJ2-1, with TRBD1 matching over 8 bases. Germline lookup yields CDR1 SGHTA and CDR2 FQGNSA. V was clipped by 4 bases and J by 8 bases; unmatched bases: 13. The length of the CDR3 is 16 residues. CDR3 DNA: TGTGCCAGCAGCTCATCCCGAATTCAGGGGGCGGATGAGCAGTTCTTC. Amino acids: CASSSSRIQGADEQFF.

This clonotype was counted once. This chain uses TRBV27 with TRBJ2-3; no clear D. V dropped 3 bases and J dropped 3 bases, with 16 bases sitting between them. The germline V gene has CDR1 MNHEY and CDR2 SMNVEV (reference sequence). CDR3 length equals 16 residues. CDR3 DNA sequence: TGTGCCAGCAGTTTGCAACTACCGATGACTACAGATACGCAGTATTTT. It is translated as CASSLQLPMTTDTQYF.

This clonotype was observed a few times. The chain links TRBV5-5 to TRBJ2-3; D is tentatively TRBD1 or TRBD2 (5 bases each). The CDR3 has 19 amino acids. From germline, CDR1 is SGHKS and CDR2 YYEKEE (reference sequence). The V end was cut by 4 bases, the J end by 2 bases, with 26 bases between. Written as DNA, the CDR3 is TGTGCCAGCAGCCCGAGGGAGCCGGGACGCAAGGGGATCACAGATACGCAGTATTTT. Translation gives CASSPREPGRKGITDTQYF.

This clonotype has at least ten counts. The chain links TRBV12-3 or TRBV12-4 to TRBJ1-4; 9 nucleotides align to TRBD1. Trimming removed 5 bases from V and 8 bases from J; junction bases left unmatched: 6. The CDR3 spans 14 residues. The CDR3 sequence: CASSPGQGGEKLFF. CDR3 DNA: TGTGCCAGCAGTCCGGGACAGGGAGGGGAAAAACTGTTTTTT.

V usage is TRBV5-1 and J usage is TRBJ2-2; the match to TRBD2 covers 7 bases. The germline V gene has CDR1 SGHRS and CDR2 YFSETQ. V trimming: 5 bases; J trimming: 6 bases; junction bases outside the gene matches: 13. The CDR3 contains 16 residues. The CDR3 is CASSPAGRAGAGELFF. The CDR3 DNA reads TGCGCCAGCAGTCCGGCGGGCCGGGCGGGGGCCGGGGAGCTGTTTTTT.

Ten or more counts support this clonotype. The chain links TRBV28 to TRBJ1-1; 7 nucleotides match TRBD1. Trimming cost V 6 bases and J 2 bases; bases outside gene matches: 9. Germline-derived CDR1 and CDR2 are MDHEN and SYDVKM. CDR3 length equals 15 residues. CDR3 DNA: TGTGCCAGCAGCGACACAGGGGCCCTAAACACTGAAGCTTTCTTT. This encodes CASSDTGALNTEAFF.

This clonotype was seen repeatedly, ten times or more. The gene calls are TRBV27 and TRBJ2-7, with D tentatively TRBD1 or TRBD2 (5 bases each). The germline CDR1 and CDR2 sequences are MNHEY and SMNVEV (reference sequence). V lost 0 bases, J lost 3 bases, and 6 bases lay in between. There are 13 residues in the CDR3. The CDR3 spells CASSLSRGYEQYF. CDR3 DNA: TGTGCCAGCAGTTTATCGAGGGGCTACGAGCAGTACTTC.

This clonotype was counted a few times. The gene calls are TRBV24-1 and TRBJ2-3; 7 positions match TRBD1. Germline V gene sequence: CDR1 KGHDR, CDR2 SFDVKD. Unmatched junction bases numbered 20, after V lost 8 bases and J lost 4 bases. This CDR3 is 18 amino acids long. As DNA, the CDR3 is TGTGCCACCACCACACCCTACCCGGGGACAGATTGGTCAGATACGCAGTATTTT. It encodes CATTTPYPGTDWSDTQYF.

This chain uses TRBV10-3 with TRBJ2-7; TRBD2 aligns across 7 bases. The CDR3 consists of 15 residues. Unmatched junction bases numbered 9, after V lost 4 bases and J lost 3 bases. CDR1 and CDR2 (germline): ENHRY, SYGVKD. The chain's CDR3 is CAISVLSGLSYEQYF. The DNA for the CDR3 is TGTGCCATCAGTGTCCTTAGCGGGTTGAGCTACGAGCAGTACTTC.